This T cell receptor beta chain was observed in a study of shared clonotypes between healthy human individuals. At a deep level, the assay was run. Sequenced by immunoSEQ multiplex PCR; TCRdb stores in-frame clones only, minus some. The sample includes around 1.9 million clones, 93% of them seen just once. Turning to this clone: The antigen is unknown.

It was CD45RO-negative cells, positively selected for CCR7, that made up naive CD8 cells, with terminally differentiated effector memory CD45RA+ cells excluded. Donors comprised only Caucasian adults living in Nashville, Tennessee. CDR1 and CDR2 from the germline V gene are SEHNR and FQNEAQ (reference sequence). This CDR3 contains 14 residues. The ends were cut back, 5 bases at V and 0 bases at J, with 9 bases in the middle. Whole-study findings and limits: Larger richness was generally estimated for naive than memory subsets.

The chain combines TRBV7-9 with TRBJ2-3; D ambiguous. Sequences were obtained from naive CD8+ T cells from PBMCs. The sequence was collected from a man between 18 and 29 years old in good health. Some clones in this sample may be carry-over from other donors' samples. CDR3 DNA: TGTGCCAGCAGCATAACCGAGAGCACAGATACGCAGTATTTT. It yields the protein CASSITESTDTQYF. The full variable domain, its missing parts supplied by reference TRBV7-9 and TRBJ2-3, is DTGVSQNPRHKITKRGQNVTFRCDPISEHNRLYWYRQTLGQGPEFLTYFQNEAQLEKSRLLSDRFSAERPKGSFSTLEIQRTEQGDSAMYLCASSITESTDTQYFGPGTRLTVL.